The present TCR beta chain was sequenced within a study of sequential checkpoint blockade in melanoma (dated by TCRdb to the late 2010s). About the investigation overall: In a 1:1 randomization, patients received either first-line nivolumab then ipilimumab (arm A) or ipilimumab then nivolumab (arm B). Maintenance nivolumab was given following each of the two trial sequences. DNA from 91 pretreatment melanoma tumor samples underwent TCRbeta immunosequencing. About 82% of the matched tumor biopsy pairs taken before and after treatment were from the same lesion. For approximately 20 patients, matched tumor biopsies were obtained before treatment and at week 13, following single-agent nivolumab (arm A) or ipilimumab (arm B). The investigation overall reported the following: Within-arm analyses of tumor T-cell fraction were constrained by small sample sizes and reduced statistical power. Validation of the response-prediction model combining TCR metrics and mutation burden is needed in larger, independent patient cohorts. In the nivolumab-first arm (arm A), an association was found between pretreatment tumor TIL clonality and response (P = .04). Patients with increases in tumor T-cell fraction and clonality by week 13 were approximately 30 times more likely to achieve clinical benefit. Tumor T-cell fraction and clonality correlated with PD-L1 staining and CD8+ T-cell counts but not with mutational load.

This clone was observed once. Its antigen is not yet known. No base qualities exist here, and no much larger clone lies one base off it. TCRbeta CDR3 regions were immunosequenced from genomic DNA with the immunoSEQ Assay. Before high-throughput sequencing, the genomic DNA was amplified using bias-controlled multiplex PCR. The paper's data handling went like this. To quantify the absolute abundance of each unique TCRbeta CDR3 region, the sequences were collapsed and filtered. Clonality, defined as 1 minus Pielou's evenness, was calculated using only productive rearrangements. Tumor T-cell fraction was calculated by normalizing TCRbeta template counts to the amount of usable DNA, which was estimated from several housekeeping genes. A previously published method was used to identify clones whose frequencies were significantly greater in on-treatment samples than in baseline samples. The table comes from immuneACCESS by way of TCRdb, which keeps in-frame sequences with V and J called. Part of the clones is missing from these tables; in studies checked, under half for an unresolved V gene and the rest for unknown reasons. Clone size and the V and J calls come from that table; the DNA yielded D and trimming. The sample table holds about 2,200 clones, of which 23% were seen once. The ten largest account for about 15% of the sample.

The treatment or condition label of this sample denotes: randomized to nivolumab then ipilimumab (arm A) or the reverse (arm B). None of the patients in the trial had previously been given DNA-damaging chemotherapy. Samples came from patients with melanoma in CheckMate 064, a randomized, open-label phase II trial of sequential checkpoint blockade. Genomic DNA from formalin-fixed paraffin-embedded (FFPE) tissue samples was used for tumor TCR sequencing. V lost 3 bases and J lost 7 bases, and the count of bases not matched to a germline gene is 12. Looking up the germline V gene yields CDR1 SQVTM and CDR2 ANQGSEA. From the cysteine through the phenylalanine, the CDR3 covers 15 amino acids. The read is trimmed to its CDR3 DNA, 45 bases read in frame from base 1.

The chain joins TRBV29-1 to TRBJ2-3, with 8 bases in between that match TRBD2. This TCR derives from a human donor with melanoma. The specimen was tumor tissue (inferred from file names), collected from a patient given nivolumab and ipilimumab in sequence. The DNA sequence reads TGCAGCGTTGAGGGGCTAGCGGGTGCCCTTAATACGCAGTATTTT. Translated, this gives CSVEGLAGALNTQYF.